Described below is a single T cell receptor beta chain sequence and its context. Noted time point: pretreatment peripheral blood. Assay: immunoSEQ multiplex PCR; the TCRdb copy retains only in-frame clones and omits some. The sample carries tens of thousands of clones, 85% to 90% recorded once. The data derive from a study of PD-L1 blockade in urothelial cancer. Study as a whole: In about 2014 therapy began: atezolizumab 1,200 mg intravenously every 3 weeks. Twenty-five of 29 patients were males with bladder-origin urothelial cancer.

This CDR3 is built from 15 residues. Deletions cut 5 bases from V and 2 bases from J, with 16 bases between. Germline V gene sequence: CDR1 MDHEN, CDR2 SYDVKM. This specimen consisted of PBMCs, obtained around atezolizumab (anti-PD-L1) treatment. The rearrangement links TRBV28 to TRBJ2-7; weak D call: TRBD2 (6 bases). The receptor comes from a man between 70 and 80 years old with urothelial cancer. The CDR3 DNA is TGTGCCAGCAGTCCGATGGGGCGGGAAACCTACGAGCAGTACTTC. This sequence encodes CASSPMGRETYEQYF. The full variable domain, rest sourced from reference TRBV28 and TRBJ2-7, is DVKVTQSSRYLVKRTGEKVFLECVQDMDHENMFWYRQDPGLGLRLIYFSYDVKMKEKGDIPEGYSVSREKKERFSLILESASTNQTSMYLCASSPMGRETYEQYFGPGTRLTVT.